This TCR beta chain was identified during a study of shared clonotypes between healthy human individuals. As processed by the authors: In the immunoSEQ data, sequences were junction-only and lacked quality scores, so filtering differed. The protocol was immunoSEQ multiplex PCR, while the TCRdb copy is restricted to in-frame clones and leaves out a portion. V and J calls and clone size are given by that table; D and trimming were obtained from the DNA. This sample has around 550,000 clones; about 95% occur once, and the top ten carry under 0.06%. Concerning this clone itself: The target antigen is unknown.

Broader study findings: The study drew on few donors, limiting represented genetic and exposure-history diversity. Clonotype sharing among donors, it was expected, would be affected by sequencing depth.

The CDR3 spans 14 residues. Germline assignment: CDR1 LNHNV and CDR2 YYDKDF (reference sequence). The germline V and J ends were trimmed by 3 bases and 5 bases, with 12 bases remaining between them. The TCR sequence derives from a woman in her thirties in good health. V gene TRBV15 combines with J gene TRBJ2-3; D is perhaps TRBD1 (6 bases). The sequencing sample was made of naive CD4+ T cells sorted from blood. Subset noted: CD45RA+ positively selected. The CDR3 region is CATSRRPGEDTQYF. The CDR3 DNA reads TGTGCCACCAGCAGGCGTCCAGGGGAAGATACGCAGTATTTT.